One sample yielded the 7 T cell receptor beta chains listed below, sequenced in a study of Tregs in tolerant kidney transplant recipients. Profiled with immunoSEQ multiplex PCR; TCRdb holds only in-frame clones, not every one. The sample shows more than 75,000 clones, roughly 93% of them seen only once. Sample: CD4+ T cells from blood, taken before the transplant. The receptors derive from a human donor who received a combined kidney and bone marrow transplant.

The V call is TRBV6-1, the J call TRBJ2-7, with D possibly being TRBD1 (6 bases). The V gene lost 2 bases and the J gene lost 3 bases, with 8 bases spanning the gap. The CDR3 is 13 residues long. In germline, CDR1 is MNHNS, CDR2 SASEGT. CDR3 DNA sequence: TGTGCCAGCAGTGAACGGACAGACTACGAGCAGTACTTC. Its translation is CASSERTDYEQYF.

This clone was seen a single time. The chain employs TRBV19 and TRBJ1-5, with 8 bases matching TRBD1. Germline V gene lookup returns CDR1 LNHDA and CDR2 SQIVND (reference sequence). This CDR3 spans 16 amino acids. Trimming removed 3 bases from V and 4 bases from J; junction bases left unmatched: 8. CDR3 amino acids: CASSILPTGANQPQHF. The CDR3 nucleotides read TGTGCCAGTAGTATCCTCCCGACAGGGGCAAATCAGCCCCAGCATTTT.

This chain joins TRBV4-2 and TRBJ2-5; TRBD2 aligns across 7 bases. After removal of 5 bases from V and 4 bases from J, the junction contained 16 bases not matched to a gene. Germline lookup yields CDR1 LGHNA and CDR2 YNFKEQ. This CDR3 contains 17 residues. The CDR3 reads CASSSRLGGGLSETQYF. The CDR3 region has the DNA TGTGCCAGCAGCTCCCGCCTGGGGGGGGGTTTGTCAGAGACCCAGTACTTC.

V and J are TRBV28 and TRBJ1-2; D remains unclear. With 8 bases removed from V and 4 bases from J, the gap between germline ends came to 14 bases. Germline V gene data show CDR1 as MDHEN and CDR2 as SYDVKM. The CDR3 is made up of 13 amino acids. This CDR3 reads CASRGLGFYGYTF. The CDR3 nucleotides are TGTGCCAGCCGTGGACTAGGTTTCTATGGCTACACCTTC.

The V and J genes are TRBV7-9 and TRBJ2-7; D gene uncertain. This CDR3 spans 13 amino acids. Looked up from germline, CDR1 is SEHNR and CDR2 is FQNEAQ (reference sequence). Trimming stripped 5 bases from V and 2 bases from J, with 10 bases between. In DNA, the CDR3 is TGTGCCAGCAGCAGACAATTACCCTACGAGCAGTACTTC. Translating gives CASSRQLPYEQYF.

The gene calls are TRBV16 and TRBJ1-2, with 8 bases aligning to TRBD1. Trimming cost V 2 bases and J 1 base; bases outside gene matches: 3. Per the germline V gene, CDR1 is KGHSY and CDR2 is FQNENV. The CDR3 is made up of 15 amino acids. For the CDR3, the DNA is TGTGCCAGCAGCCAAGACAGGGGTCGTAACTATGGCTACACCTTC. Translation: CASSQDRGRNYGYTF.

The J gene is TRBJ2-1, the V gene TRBV11-1, with D possibly TRBD1 on 5 matching bases. In germline, CDR1 is SGHAT, CDR2 FQDESV (reference sequence). The CDR3 totals 14 residues. The V gene lost 1 base and the J gene lost 9 bases, with 13 bases spanning the gap. The chain's CDR3 is CASSLVGGGAEQFF. CDR3 sequence (DNA): TGTGCCAGCAGCTTAGTAGGTGGTGGGGCTGAGCAGTTCTTC.